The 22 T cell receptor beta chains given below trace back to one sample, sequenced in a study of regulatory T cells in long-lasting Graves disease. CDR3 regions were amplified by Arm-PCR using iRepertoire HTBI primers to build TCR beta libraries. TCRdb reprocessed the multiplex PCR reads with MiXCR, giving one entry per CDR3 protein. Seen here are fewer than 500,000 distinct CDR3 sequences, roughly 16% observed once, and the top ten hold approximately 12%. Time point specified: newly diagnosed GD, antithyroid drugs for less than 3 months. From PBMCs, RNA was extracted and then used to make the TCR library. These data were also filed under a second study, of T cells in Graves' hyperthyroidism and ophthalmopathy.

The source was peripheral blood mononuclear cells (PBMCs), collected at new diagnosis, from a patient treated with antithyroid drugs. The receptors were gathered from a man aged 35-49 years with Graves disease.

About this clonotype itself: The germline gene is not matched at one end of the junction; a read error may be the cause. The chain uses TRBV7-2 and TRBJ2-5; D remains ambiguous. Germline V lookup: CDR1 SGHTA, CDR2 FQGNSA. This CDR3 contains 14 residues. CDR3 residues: CASSFPDVEETQYF. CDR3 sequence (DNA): TGTGCCAGCAGCTTCCCTGACGTCGAAGAGACCCAGTACTTT.

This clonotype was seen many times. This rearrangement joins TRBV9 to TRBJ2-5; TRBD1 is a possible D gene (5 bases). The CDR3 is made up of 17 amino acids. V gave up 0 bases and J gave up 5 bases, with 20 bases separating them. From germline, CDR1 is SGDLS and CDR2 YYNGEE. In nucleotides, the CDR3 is TGTGCCAGCAGCGTAGGGTTAAGGGGCCAAGGGATGGAGACCCAGTACTTC. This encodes CASSVGLRGQGMETQYF.

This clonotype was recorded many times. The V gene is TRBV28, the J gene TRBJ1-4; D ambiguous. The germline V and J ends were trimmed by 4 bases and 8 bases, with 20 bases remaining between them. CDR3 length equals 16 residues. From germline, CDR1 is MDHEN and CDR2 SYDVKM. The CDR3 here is CASSSPGSPAGEKLFF. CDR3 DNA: TGTGCCAGCAGTTCTCCGGGCTCCCCAGCGGGCGAAAAACTGTTTTTT.

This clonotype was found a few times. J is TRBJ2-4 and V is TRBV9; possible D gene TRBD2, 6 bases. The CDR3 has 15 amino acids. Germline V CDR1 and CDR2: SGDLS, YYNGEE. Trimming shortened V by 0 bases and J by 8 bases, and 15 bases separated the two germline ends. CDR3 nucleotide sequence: TGTGCCAGCAGCGTAGCGGGAGAGTCTTCGGACATTCAGTACTTC. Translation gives CASSVAGESSDIQYF.

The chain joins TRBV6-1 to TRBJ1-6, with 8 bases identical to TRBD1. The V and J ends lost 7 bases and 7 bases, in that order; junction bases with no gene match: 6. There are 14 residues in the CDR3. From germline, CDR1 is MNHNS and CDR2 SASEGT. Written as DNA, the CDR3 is TGTGCCAGCATGGGGACAGGCCGGAATTCACCCCTCCACTTT. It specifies CASMGTGRNSPLHF.

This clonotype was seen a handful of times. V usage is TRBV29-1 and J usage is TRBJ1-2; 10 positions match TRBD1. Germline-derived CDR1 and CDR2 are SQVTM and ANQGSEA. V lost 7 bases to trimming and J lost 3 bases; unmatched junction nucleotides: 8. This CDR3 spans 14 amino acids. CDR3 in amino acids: CSAEGGTGDYGYTF. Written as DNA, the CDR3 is TGCAGCGCCGAGGGAGGGACAGGGGACTATGGCTACACCTTC.

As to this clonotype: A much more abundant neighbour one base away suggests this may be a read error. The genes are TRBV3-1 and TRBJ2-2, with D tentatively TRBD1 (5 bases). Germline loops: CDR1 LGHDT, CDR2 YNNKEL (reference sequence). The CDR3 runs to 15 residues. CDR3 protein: CARSRGHKGTGELFF. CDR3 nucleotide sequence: TGTGCCCGCAGCCGAGGACATAAGGGCACCGGGGAGCTGTTTTTT.

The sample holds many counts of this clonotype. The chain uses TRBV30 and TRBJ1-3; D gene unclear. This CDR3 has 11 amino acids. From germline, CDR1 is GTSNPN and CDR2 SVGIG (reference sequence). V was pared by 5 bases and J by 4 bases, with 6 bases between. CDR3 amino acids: CAWDQGNTIYF. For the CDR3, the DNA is TGTGCCTGGGATCAGGGAAACACCATATATTTT.

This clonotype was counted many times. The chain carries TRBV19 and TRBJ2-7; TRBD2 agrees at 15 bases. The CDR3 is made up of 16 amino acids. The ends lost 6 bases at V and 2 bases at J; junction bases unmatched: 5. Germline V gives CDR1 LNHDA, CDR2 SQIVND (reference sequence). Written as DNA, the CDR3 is TGTGCCAGTAGCCGGACTAGCGGGAGGGCCACCTACGAGCAGTACTTC. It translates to CASSRTSGRATYEQYF. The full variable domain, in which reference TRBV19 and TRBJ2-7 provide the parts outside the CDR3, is DGGITQSPKYLFRKEGQNVTLSCEQNLNHDAMYWYRQDPGQGLRLIYYSQIVNDFQKGDIAEGYSVSREKKESFPLTVTSAQKNPTAFYLCASSRTSGRATYEQYFGPGTRLTVT.

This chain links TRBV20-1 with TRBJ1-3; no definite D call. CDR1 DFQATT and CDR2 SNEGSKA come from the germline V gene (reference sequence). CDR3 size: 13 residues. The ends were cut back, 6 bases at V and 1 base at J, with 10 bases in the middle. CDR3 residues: CSASRGSGNTIYF. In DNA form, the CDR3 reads TGCAGTGCGTCGCGGGGTTCTGGAAACACCATATATTTT.

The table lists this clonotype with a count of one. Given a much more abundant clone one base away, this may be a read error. The CDR3 loop reads CAGSEAKQF. CDR3 DNA sequence: TGTGCCGGCAGTGAAGCGAAGCAGTTT. The chain employs TRBV2 and TRBJ2-3; D uncertain. This CDR3 has 9 residues. Germline values: CDR1 SNHLY, CDR2 FYNNEI.

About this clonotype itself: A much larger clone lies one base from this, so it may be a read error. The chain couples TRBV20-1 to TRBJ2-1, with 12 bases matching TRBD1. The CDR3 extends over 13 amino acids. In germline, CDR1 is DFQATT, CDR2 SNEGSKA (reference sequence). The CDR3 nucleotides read TGCAGTGCTCCCGGGACAGGGGGCGATGAGCAGCTCTTC. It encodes CSAPGTGGDEQLF.

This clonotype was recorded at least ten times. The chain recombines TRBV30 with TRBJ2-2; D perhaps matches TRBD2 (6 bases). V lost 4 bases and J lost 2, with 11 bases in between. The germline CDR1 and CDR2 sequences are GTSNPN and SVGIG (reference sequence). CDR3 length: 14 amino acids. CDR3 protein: CAWKGGINTGELFF. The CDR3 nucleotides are TGTGCCTGGAAGGGCGGGATCAACACCGGGGAGCTGTTTTTT. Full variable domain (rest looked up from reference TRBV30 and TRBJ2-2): SQTIHQWPATLVQPVGSPLSLECTVEGTSNPNLYWYRQAAGRGLQLLFYSVGIGQISSEVPQNLSASRPQDRQFILSSKKLLLSDSGFYLCAWKGGINTGELFFGEGSRLTVL.

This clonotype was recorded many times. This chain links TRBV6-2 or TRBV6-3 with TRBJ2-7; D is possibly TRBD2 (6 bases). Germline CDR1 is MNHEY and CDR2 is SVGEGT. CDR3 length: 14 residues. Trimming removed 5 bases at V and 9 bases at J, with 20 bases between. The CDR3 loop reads CASSPPRQGGTQYF. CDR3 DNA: TGTGCCAGCAGTCCCCCTCGGCAGGGAGGAACGCAGTACTTC.

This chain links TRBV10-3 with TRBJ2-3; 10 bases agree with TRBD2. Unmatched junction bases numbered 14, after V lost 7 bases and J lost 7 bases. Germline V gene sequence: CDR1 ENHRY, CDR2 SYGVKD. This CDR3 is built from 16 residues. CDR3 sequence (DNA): TGTGCCATCACCGGGGGCCCTAGCGGGAGCGGTTATACGCAGTATTTT. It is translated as CAITGGPSGSGYTQYF.

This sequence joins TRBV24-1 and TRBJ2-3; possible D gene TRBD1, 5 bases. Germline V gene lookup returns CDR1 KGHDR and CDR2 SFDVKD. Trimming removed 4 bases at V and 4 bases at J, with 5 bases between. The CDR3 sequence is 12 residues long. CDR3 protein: CATSEGADTQYF. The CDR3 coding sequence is TGTGCCACCAGTGAAGGGGCAGATACGCAGTATTTT.

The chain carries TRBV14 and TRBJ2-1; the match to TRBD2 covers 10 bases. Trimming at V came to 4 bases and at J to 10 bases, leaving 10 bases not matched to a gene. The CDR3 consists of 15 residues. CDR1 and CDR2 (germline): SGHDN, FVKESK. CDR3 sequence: CASSRVSGRPLEQFF. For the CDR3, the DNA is TGTGCCAGCAGCCGAGTTAGCGGGAGGCCCTTGGAGCAGTTCTTC. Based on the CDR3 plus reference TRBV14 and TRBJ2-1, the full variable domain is EAGVTQFPSHSVIEKGQTVTLRCDPISGHDNLYWYRRVMGKEIKFLLHFVKESKQDESGMPNNRFLAERTGGTYSTLKVQPAELEDSGVYFCASSRVSGRPLEQFFGPGTRLTVL.

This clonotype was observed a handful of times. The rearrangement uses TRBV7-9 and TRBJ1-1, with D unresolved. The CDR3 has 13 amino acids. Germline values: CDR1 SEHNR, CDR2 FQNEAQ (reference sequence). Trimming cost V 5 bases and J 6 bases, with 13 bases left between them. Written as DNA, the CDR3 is TGTGCCAGCAGCCCCGGTGGAGTCGCTGAAGCTTTCTTT. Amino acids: CASSPGGVAEAFF.

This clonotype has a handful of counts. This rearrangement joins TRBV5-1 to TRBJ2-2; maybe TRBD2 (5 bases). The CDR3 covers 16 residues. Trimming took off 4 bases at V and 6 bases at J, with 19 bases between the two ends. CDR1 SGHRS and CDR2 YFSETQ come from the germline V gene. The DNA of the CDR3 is TGCGCCAGCAGCCCCGGACTTCCGGGTTGGTCCGGGGAGCTGTTTTTT. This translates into CASSPGLPGWSGELFF. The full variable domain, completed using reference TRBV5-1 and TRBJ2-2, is KAGVTQTPRYLIKTRGQQVTLSCSPISGHRSVSWYQQTPGQGLQFLFEYFSETQRNKGNFPGRFSGRQFSNSRSEMNVSTLELGDSALYLCASSPGLPGWSGELFFGEGSRLTVL.

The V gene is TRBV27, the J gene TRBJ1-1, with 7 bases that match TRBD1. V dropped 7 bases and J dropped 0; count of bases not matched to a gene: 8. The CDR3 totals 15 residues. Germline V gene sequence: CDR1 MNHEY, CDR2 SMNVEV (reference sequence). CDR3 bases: TGTGCCAGCAACCCGGACAGGACAATGAACACTGAAGCTTTCTTT. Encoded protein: CASNPDRTMNTEAFF.

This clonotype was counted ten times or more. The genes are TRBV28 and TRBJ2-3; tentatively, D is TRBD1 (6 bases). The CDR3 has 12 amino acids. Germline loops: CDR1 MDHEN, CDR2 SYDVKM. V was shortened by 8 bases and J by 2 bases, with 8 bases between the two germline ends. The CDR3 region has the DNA TGTGCCAGCCGGACAGCCACAGATACGCAGTATTTT. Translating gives CASRTATDTQYF.

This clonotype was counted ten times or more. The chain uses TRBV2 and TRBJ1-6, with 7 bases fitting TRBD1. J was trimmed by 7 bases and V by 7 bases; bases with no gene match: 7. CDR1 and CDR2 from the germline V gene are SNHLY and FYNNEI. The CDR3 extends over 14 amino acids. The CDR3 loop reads CASTRGGWNSPLHF. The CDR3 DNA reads TGTGCCAGCACCCGAGGGGGCTGGAATTCACCCCTCCACTTT. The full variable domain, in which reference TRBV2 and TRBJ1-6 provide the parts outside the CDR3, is EPEVTQTPSHQVTQMGQEVILRCVPISNHLYFYWYRQILGQKVEFLVSFYNNEISEKSEIFDDQFSVERPDGSNFTLKIRSTKLEDSAMYFCASTRGGWNSPLHFGNGTRLTVT.